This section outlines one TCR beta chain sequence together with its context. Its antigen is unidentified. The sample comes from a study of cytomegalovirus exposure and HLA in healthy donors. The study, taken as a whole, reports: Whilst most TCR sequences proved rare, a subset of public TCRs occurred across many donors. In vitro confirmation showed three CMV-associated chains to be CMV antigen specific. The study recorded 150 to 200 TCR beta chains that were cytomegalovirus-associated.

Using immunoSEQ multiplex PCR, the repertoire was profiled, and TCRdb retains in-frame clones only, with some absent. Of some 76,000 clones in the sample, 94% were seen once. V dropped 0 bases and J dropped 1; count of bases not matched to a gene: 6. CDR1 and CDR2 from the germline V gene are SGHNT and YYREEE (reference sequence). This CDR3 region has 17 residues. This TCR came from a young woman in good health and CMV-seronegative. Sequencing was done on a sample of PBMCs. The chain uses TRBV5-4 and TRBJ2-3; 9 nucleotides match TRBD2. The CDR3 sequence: CASSLEVRGGGTDTQYF. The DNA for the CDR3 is TGTGCCAGCAGCTTGGAGGTGCGGGGGGGCGGCACAGATACGCAGTATTTT.